Below, 31 T cell receptor beta chains from the same sample are listed, as sequenced in a study of CD8 T cells in Susac syndrome. Reverse transcription used about 0.45 to 1 ug RNA and random hexamers. One entry per CDR3 protein results from TCRdb running MiXCR on the immunoSEQ multiplex PCR reads. Here the sample spans roughly 50,000 distinct CDR3 sequences, over 85% being singletons. The sequenced sample consisted of CD8+ T cells from PBMCs. The receptors were gathered from a human donor in good health.

This chain links TRBV29-1 with TRBJ1-2; unclear D gene. Trimming removed 8 bases from V and 8 bases from J, with 18 bases in between. The germline CDR1 and CDR2 sequences are SQVTM and ANQGSEA. The length of the CDR3 is 12 residues. CDR3 residues: CSFYGELGGYTF. Written as DNA, the CDR3 is TGCAGCTTTTACGGGGAGTTAGGGGGCTACACCTTC.

This chain uses TRBV28 with TRBJ2-7; D unclear. The CDR3 has 12 amino acids. The germline V and J ends were trimmed by 4 bases and 3 bases, with 7 bases remaining between them. Germline V CDR1 and CDR2: MDHEN, SYDVKM. The CDR3 coding sequence is TGTGCCAGCAGTTCACCTGGCTACGAGCAGTACTTC. Its translation is CASSSPGYEQYF.

CDR3 sequence (DNA): TGTGCCAGCAGCCCCTATTGGGGGGAAAAACTGTTTTTT. Protein product: CASSPYWGEKLFF. The chain combines TRBV12-3 or TRBV12-4 with TRBJ1-4, with D tentatively TRBD1 (5 bases). Trimming took 6 bases from V and 8 from J, leaving 13 bases between them. The CDR3 extends over 13 amino acids.

The J gene is TRBJ1-5, the V gene TRBV7-9; perhaps TRBD1 as D (5 bases). The CDR3 has 13 amino acids. V lost 2 bases to trimming and J lost 5 bases, with 7 bases between them. Germline-derived CDR1 and CDR2 are SEHNR and FQNEAQ (reference sequence). Here the CDR3 reads CASSLTGDQPQHF. Here the CDR3 DNA reads TGTGCCAGCAGCTTAACGGGGGATCAGCCCCAGCATTTT.

The chain carries TRBV28 and TRBJ2-7; 13 bases line up with TRBD2. The J segment lost 4 bases and the V segment lost 6 bases, leaving 6 bases of the junction unmatched. This CDR3 comprises 15 residues. Germline CDR1 MDHEN, CDR2 SYDVKM. The CDR3 bases are TGTGCCAGCAGCCCAACTAGCGGGAGGGGGTACGAGCAGTACTTC. Its translation: CASSPTSGRGYEQYF. Combining the CDR3 with reference TRBV28 and TRBJ2-7 gives the whole variable domain DVKVTQSSRYLVKRTGEKVFLECVQDMDHENMFWYRQDPGLGLRLIYFSYDVKMKEKGDIPEGYSVSREKKERFSLILESASTNQTSMYLCASSPTSGRGYEQYFGPGTRLTVT.

The chain's CDR3 is CASSSSGRPADTQYF. CDR3 nucleotide sequence: TGTGCCAGCAGCTCCTCTGGCCGCCCCGCAGATACGCAGTATTTT. The chain recombines TRBV11-3 with TRBJ2-3, with D unresolved. The CDR3 loop spans 15 amino acids. The germline V gene encodes CDR1 SGHNT and CDR2 YENEEA. V lost 4 bases to trimming and J lost 4 bases, with 15 bases between them.

The chain is built from TRBV24-1 and TRBJ2-7; D may be TRBD2 (5 bases). Germline CDR1 and CDR2: KGHDR and SFDVKD. CDR3 size: 15 residues. V was pared by 4 bases and J by 5 bases, with 17 bases between. The CDR3 reads CATSEFDSGIDEQYF. CDR3 nucleotides: TGTGCCACCAGTGAGTTCGACTCGGGGATCGACGAGCAGTACTTC.

This chain joins TRBV6-1 and TRBJ2-7; the D gene is possibly TRBD1 (6 bases). V lost 4 bases and J 3 bases, leaving 10 bases between the germline ends. Germline V CDR1 and CDR2: MNHNS, SASEGT. The length of the CDR3 is 13 residues. This CDR3 reads CASSAQGVYEQYF. For the CDR3, the DNA is TGTGCCAGCAGTGCACAGGGCGTCTACGAGCAGTACTTC.

The chain recombines TRBV9 with TRBJ2-1, with 7 bases lining up with TRBD1. The CDR3 spans 17 residues. V gave up 3 bases and J gave up 5 bases; unmatched junction bases: 14. Germline V lookup: CDR1 SGDLS, CDR2 YYNGEE. CDR3 loop: CASSAGFGQDPHNEQFF. The CDR3 DNA sequence: TGTGCCAGCAGCGCCGGCTTTGGACAGGACCCCCACAATGAGCAGTTCTTC.

The chain employs TRBV7-8 and TRBJ2-7; 7 bases align to TRBD2. This CDR3 contains 14 residues. The germline V gene encodes CDR1 SGHVS and CDR2 FQNEAQ. J gave up 4 bases and V 8 bases, and 11 bases lay outside the gene matches. CDR3 sequence reads: CASRHGREFYEQYF. Written as DNA, the CDR3 is TGTGCCAGCCGCCACGGGCGGGAGTTTTACGAGCAGTACTTC.

The rearrangement uses TRBV10-2 and TRBJ1-1; TRBD1 aligns across 7 bases. This CDR3 spans 12 amino acids. Per germline, CDR1 WSHSY and CDR2 SAAADI. After removal of 6 bases from V and 7 bases from J, the junction contained 5 bases not matched to a gene. CDR3 residues: CASRDRWYEAFF. The CDR3 coding sequence is TGCGCCAGCAGGGACAGGTGGTATGAAGCTTTCTTT.

The chain has TRBV13 and TRBJ2-5; 8 bases are shared with TRBD2. Trimming cost V 5 bases and J 2 bases; bases outside gene matches: 4. CDR1 and CDR2 (germline): PRHDT, FYEKMQ (reference sequence). CDR3 length: 14 residues. The DNA for the CDR3 is TGTGCCAGCAGCCATCGGGGGGGTCAAGAGACCCAGTACTTC. Translation gives CASSHRGGQETQYF.

The chain recombines TRBV19 with TRBJ2-7; a possible D gene is TRBD2 (5 bases). Germline V lookup: CDR1 LNHDA, CDR2 SQIVND (reference sequence). The CDR3 covers 15 residues. V was shortened by 7 bases and J by 5 bases, with 21 bases between the two germline ends. CDR3 sequence: CASKVSASGGHEQYF. As DNA, the CDR3 is TGTGCCAGTAAGGTGAGCGCCTCAGGAGGTCACGAGCAGTACTTC.

This clonotype showed up just once. CDR3 sequence reads: CASSRTGWNTEAFF. As DNA, the CDR3 is TGTGCCAGCAGCCGGACAGGGTGGAACACTGAAGCTTTCTTT. This chain uses TRBV5-6 with TRBJ1-1; 8 nucleotides line up with TRBD1. The length of the CDR3 is 14 residues. The germline CDR1 and CDR2 sequences are SGHDT and YYEEEE. V trimming: 4 bases; J trimming: 1 base; junction bases outside the gene matches: 3.

The rearrangement uses TRBV19 and TRBJ2-2; 9 nucleotides agree with TRBD1. The CDR3 spans 17 residues. Per the germline V gene, CDR1 is LNHDA and CDR2 is SQIVND (reference sequence). V shed 7 bases and J 3 bases; nucleotides not matched to a gene: 12. The CDR3 DNA is TGTGCCAGTACTCCGGGACAGGGTGTTACGGACACCGGGGAGCTGTTTTTT. Its protein product is CASTPGQGVTDTGELFF. The whole variable domain, filled in from reference TRBV19 and TRBJ2-2, reads DGGITQSPKYLFRKEGQNVTLSCEQNLNHDAMYWYRQDPGQGLRLIYYSQIVNDFQKGDIAEGYSVSREKKESFPLTVTSAQKNPTAFYLCASTPGQGVTDTGELFFGEGSRLTVL.

V usage is TRBV27 and J usage is TRBJ1-2, with 10 nucleotides matching TRBD1. Germline CDR1 and CDR2: MNHEY and SMNVEV (reference sequence). The CDR3 covers 15 residues. V shed 2 bases and J 0 bases; nucleotides not matched to a gene: 0. CDR3 amino acids: CASSLGTGANYGYTF. The CDR3 coding sequence is TGTGCCAGCAGTTTAGGGACAGGGGCTAACTATGGCTACACCTTC.

The CDR3 DNA is TGTGCCAGCAGCCAAGGGGGGTCGGATCAGTACTTC. Translated: CASSQGGSDQYF. The V gene is TRBV3-1, the J gene TRBJ2-4; perhaps D is TRBD1 or TRBD2 (5 bases each). This CDR3 is 12 amino acids long. V was pared by 1 base and J by 12 bases, with 10 bases between. The germline V gene has CDR1 LGHDT and CDR2 YNNKEL (reference sequence).

V and J are TRBV29-1 and TRBJ2-2, with 7 bases matching TRBD1. Per germline, CDR1 SQVTM and CDR2 ANQGSEA. The CDR3 spans 14 residues. J gave up 0 bases and V 6 bases, and 4 bases lay outside the gene matches. CDR3 in DNA: TGCAGCGTGGCCGGGACAGCGAACACCGGGGAGCTGTTTTTT. Its protein is CSVAGTANTGELFF.

This chain connects TRBV7-9 to TRBJ2-5; no firm D call. The V gene's germline CDR1 is SEHNR and CDR2 FQNEAQ (reference sequence). The CDR3 covers 12 residues. Deletions cut 5 bases from V and 1 base from J, with 5 bases between. The CDR3 region is CASSLFQETQYF. The CDR3 bases are TGTGCCAGCAGCCTCTTCCAAGAGACCCAGTACTTC.

J is TRBJ2-7 and V is TRBV2; TRBD2 is a possible D gene (6 bases). The length of the CDR3 is 16 residues. The germline V gene has CDR1 SNHLY and CDR2 FYNNEI. V shed 0 bases and J shed 0 bases, with 12 bases lying between them. In nucleotides, the CDR3 is TGTGCCAGCAGTGAAGCGCGCGGGAAAAGCTCCTACGAGCAGTACTTC. Its translation: CASSEARGKSSYEQYF. The full variable domain, in which reference TRBV2 and TRBJ2-7 provide the parts outside the CDR3, is EPEVTQTPSHQVTQMGQEVILRCVPISNHLYFYWYRQILGQKVEFLVSFYNNEISEKSEIFDDQFSVERPDGSNFTLKIRSTKLEDSAMYFCASSEARGKSSYEQYFGPGTRLTVT.

This rearrangement joins TRBV5-6 to TRBJ2-2, with D tentatively TRBD1 (5 bases). V gave up 4 bases and J gave up 6 bases, with 16 bases separating them. The CDR3 extends over 15 amino acids. CDR1 and CDR2 (germline): SGHDT, YYEEEE. DNA for the CDR3: TGTGCCAGCAGCGCGCGGACCAGGGTTCCCGGGGAGCTGTTTTTT. This encodes CASSARTRVPGELFF.

The sample holds one count of this clonotype. In nucleotides, the CDR3 is TGTGCCACCAGTGACTCTGGACTAGCGGGGGCCCAAGAGACCCAGTACTTC. Translating it yields CATSDSGLAGAQETQYF. This sequence joins TRBV24-1 and TRBJ2-5; 13 positions agree with TRBD2. The J segment lost 1 base and the V segment lost 4 bases, leaving 5 bases of the junction unmatched. This CDR3 is 17 amino acids long. CDR1 and CDR2 from the germline V gene are KGHDR and SFDVKD.

V is TRBV2 and J is TRBJ2-1; unclear D gene. CDR1 is SNHLY and CDR2 is FYNNEI in the germline V gene. V was trimmed by 1 base and J by 6 bases, leaving 4 bases between them. CDR3 length equals 12 residues. The CDR3 here is CASSEVVNEQFF. Here the CDR3 DNA reads TGTGCCAGCAGTGAAGTAGTCAATGAGCAGTTCTTC. Filled out from reference TRBV2 and TRBJ2-1, the complete variable domain reads EPEVTQTPSHQVTQMGQEVILRCVPISNHLYFYWYRQILGQKVEFLVSFYNNEISEKSEIFDDQFSVERPDGSNFTLKIRSTKLEDSAMYFCASSEVVNEQFFGPGTRLTVL.

The CDR3 DNA follows: TGTGCCAGCAGTCAAGGGAGCAATCAGCCCCAGCATTTT. Translation gives CASSQGSNQPQHF. The chain couples TRBV7-8 to TRBJ1-5; D is uncertain. The CDR3 totals 13 residues. Trimming stripped 6 bases from V and 1 base from J, with 7 bases between. Germline CDR1 and CDR2: SGHVS and FQNEAQ.

The V gene is TRBV2, the J gene TRBJ1-5, with a weak D call TRBD1 (5 bases). CDR3 length: 15 residues. Trimming removed 0 bases from V and 4 bases from J, with 10 bases in between. CDR1 and CDR2 from the germline V gene are SNHLY and FYNNEI. The DNA for the CDR3 is TGTGCCAGCAGTGAAGCAGGGGCTCGGAATCAGCCCCAGCATTTT. Translating gives CASSEAGARNQPQHF.

The gene calls are TRBV6-2 or TRBV6-3 and TRBJ2-4; D is unclear. Germline V CDR1 and CDR2: MNHEY, SVGEGT. CDR3 length: 16 residues. Between the trimmed V and J ends, which lost 4 bases and 1 base, there was a span of 14 bases. Here the CDR3 reads CASSSYQRRAKNIQYF. CDR3 in DNA: TGTGCCAGCAGTTCTTATCAACGTCGGGCCAAAAACATTCAGTACTTC.

This chain uses TRBV20-1 with TRBJ2-3; 8 bases line up with TRBD2. CDR1 is DFQATT, CDR2 SNEGSKA, per germline (reference sequence). V was pared by 7 bases and J by 6 bases, with 9 bases of the junction left unmatched. This CDR3 comprises 13 residues. The CDR3 here is CSVRSGSGDTQYF. The CDR3 bases are TGCAGTGTACGGAGCGGGAGCGGCGATACGCAGTATTTT.

This clonotype was observed a single time. V gene TRBV2 combines with J gene TRBJ2-3; 12 nucleotides line up with TRBD2. The CDR3 is 15 amino acids. Germline lookup yields CDR1 SNHLY and CDR2 FYNNEI. V lost 6 bases and J lost 2; bases outside the gene matches: 3. The DNA for the CDR3 is TGTGCCAGCAGGGGACTAGCGGGCGTCACAGATACGCAGTATTTT. The encoded protein is CASRGLAGVTDTQYF.

The genes are TRBV4-1 and TRBJ1-5, with D unclear. The CDR3 covers 15 residues. Germline CDR1 and CDR2: MGHRA and YSYEKL. Deletions cut 0 bases from V and 4 bases from J, with 10 bases between. For the CDR3, the DNA is TGCGCCAGCAGCCAAGAAACGACCGTGAATCAGCCCCAGCATTTT. Protein product: CASSQETTVNQPQHF.

V usage is TRBV28 and J usage is TRBJ1-6, with 7 nucleotides matching TRBD1. The germline gives CDR1 MDHEN, CDR2 SYDVKM. The CDR3 is 14 residues long. V trimming: 3 bases; J trimming: 10 bases; junction bases outside the gene matches: 6. The CDR3 reads CASSFSRGWSPLHF. The CDR3 coding sequence is TGTGCCAGCAGTTTCAGCAGGGGGTGGTCACCCCTCCACTTT.

J is TRBJ2-7 and V is TRBV20-1; D is undetermined. The V end was cut by 6 bases, the J end by 3 bases, with 15 bases between. The CDR3 totals 13 residues. Germline V gene lookup returns CDR1 DFQATT and CDR2 SNEGSKA (reference sequence). CDR3: CSARSYTFYEQYF. CDR3 nucleotides: TGCAGTGCCCGATCATACACCTTCTACGAGCAGTACTTC.